This is a list of T cell receptor beta chains from one sample in a study of shared clonotypes between healthy human individuals. Method: immunoSEQ multiplex PCR; TCRdb's copy keeps in-frame clones and lacks some. The sample consists of about 2,100,000 clones, more than 85% of them appearing once. Sequenced: naive CD8+ T cells from PBMCs. These TCRs come from a man between 18 and 35 years old in good health. Some clones in this sample may be carry-over from other donors' samples. Each CDR3 is given with its conserved first and last residue.

TRBV4-1,11,TRBJ1-2,CASSQGTGYTF
TRBV4-1,16,TRBJ1-5,CASSSRQGRLGQPQHF
TRBV6-5,12,TRBJ2-1,CASSYSDNEQFF
TRBV14,14,TRBJ1-1,CASSQGTSWTEAFF
TRBV7-9,14,TRBJ2-7,CASSYSGSSYEQYF
TRBV4-1,15,TRBJ2-1,CASSQEGAGSGEQFF
TRBV27,16,TRBJ2-3,CASSSRDGTLTDTQYF
TRBV5-1,13,TRBJ2-3,CASSPAAPDTQYF
TRBV10-3,16,TRBJ2-1,CAISESGTSGGNEQFF
TRBV9,15,TRBJ2-2,CASSAGQGNTGELFF
TRBV27,15,TRBJ2-7,CASSLLGAGVYEQYF
TRBV4-3,15,TRBJ1-1,CASSRYGGSNTEAFF
TRBV10-3,18,TRBJ2-2,CAISESWTANTLTGELFF
TRBV19,15,TRBJ2-1,CASSARWDTYNEQFF
TRBV9,14,TRBJ1-1,CASSVDGGGTEAFF
TRBV28,16,TRBJ1-1,CASSLYPQGWNTEAFF
TRBV18,14,TRBJ1-4,CASSPSTEGEKLFF
TRBV29-1,14,TRBJ2-7,CSVVGADSSYEQYF
TRBV2,15,TRBJ2-7,CASSEGLAINYEQYF
TRBV5-5,12,TRBJ2-7,CASRRDPYEQYF
TRBV6-4,13,TRBJ2-2,CASRKPNTGELFF
TRBV4-2,13,TRBJ2-3,CASSQDRGDTQYF
TRBV19,15,TRBJ2-5,CASRMTGNSQETQYF
TRBV27,20,TRBJ2-3,CASSLNPDRLAGVGTDTQYF
TRBV7-9,14,TRBJ2-1,CASTVGGPYNEQFF
TRBV4-1,14,TRBJ1-2,CASSQDGREGGYTF
TRBV27,14,TRBJ2-7,CASSFSGGTYEQYF
TRBV27,13,TRBJ1-5,CASRDLGNQPQHF
TRBV7-3,15,TRBJ2-1,CASSLTGHSYNEQFF
TRBV5-4,17,TRBJ2-3,CASSLTPGLKPTDTQYF
TRBV5-6,12,TRBJ2-7,CASSRDSYEQYF
TRBV9,16,TRBJ2-3,CASSVPLAGVTDTQYF
TRBV15,13,TRBJ2-7,CATSRDRGGVQYF
TRBV6-5,16,TRBJ2-1,CASSYSNRGNYNEQFF
TRBV27,13,TRBJ1-2,CASSLAPYYGYTF
TRBV11-2,15,TRBJ1-1,CASSLEYRANTEAFF
TRBV7-6,18,TRBJ2-7,CASSPQLAGGPITYEQYF
TRBV6-5,14,TRBJ1-1,CASTFRRSNTEAFF
TRBV6-1,15,TRBJ1-5,CASRDRGYSNQPQHF
TRBV7-2,17,TRBJ2-3,CASSPNPGTSKTDTQYF
TRBV28,17,TRBJ1-1,CASSFDPRVAHNTEAFF
TRBV19,14,TRBJ1-5,CASSTGSFNQPQHF
TRBV4-3,14,TRBJ1-2,CASSQGLGGYGYTF
TRBV13,14,TRBJ2-7,CASSFRVLSYEQYF
TRBV13,17,TRBJ2-3,CASSLARGTGSRDTQYF
TRBV7-9,14,TRBJ2-7,CASSSPGEAYEQYF
TRBV15,15,TRBJ2-5,CATSPEGGAGETQYF